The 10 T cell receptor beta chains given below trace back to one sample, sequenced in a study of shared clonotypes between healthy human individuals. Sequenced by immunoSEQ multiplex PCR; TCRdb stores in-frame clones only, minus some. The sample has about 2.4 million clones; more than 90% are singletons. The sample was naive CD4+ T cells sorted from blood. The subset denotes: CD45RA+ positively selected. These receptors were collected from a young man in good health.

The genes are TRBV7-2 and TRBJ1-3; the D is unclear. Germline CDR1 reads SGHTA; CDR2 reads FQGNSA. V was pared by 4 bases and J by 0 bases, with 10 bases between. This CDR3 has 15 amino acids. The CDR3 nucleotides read TGTGCCAGCAGCTACAATGAAGGCTCTGGAAACACCATATATTTT. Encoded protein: CASSYNEGSGNTIYF.

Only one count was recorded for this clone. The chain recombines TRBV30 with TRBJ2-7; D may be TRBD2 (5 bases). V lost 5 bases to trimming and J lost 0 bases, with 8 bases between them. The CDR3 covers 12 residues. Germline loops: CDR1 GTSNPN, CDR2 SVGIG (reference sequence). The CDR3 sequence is CAWGGFSYEQYF. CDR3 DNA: TGTGCCTGGGGAGGTTTCTCCTACGAGCAGTACTTC.

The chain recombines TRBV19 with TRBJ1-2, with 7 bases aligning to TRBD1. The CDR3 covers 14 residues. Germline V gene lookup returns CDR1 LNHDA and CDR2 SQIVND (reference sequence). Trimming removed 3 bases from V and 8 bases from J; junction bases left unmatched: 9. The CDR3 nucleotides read TGTGCCAGTAGTATCAGGGGGTTAGGAGCGGGCTACACCTTC. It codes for CASSIRGLGAGYTF.

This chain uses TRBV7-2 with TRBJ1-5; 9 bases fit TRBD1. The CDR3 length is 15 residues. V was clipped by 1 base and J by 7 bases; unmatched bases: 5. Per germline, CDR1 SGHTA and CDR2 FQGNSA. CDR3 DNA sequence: TGTGCCAGCAGCTTAGTTTCGACAGGGGGGCAGCCCCAGCATTTT. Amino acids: CASSLVSTGGQPQHF.

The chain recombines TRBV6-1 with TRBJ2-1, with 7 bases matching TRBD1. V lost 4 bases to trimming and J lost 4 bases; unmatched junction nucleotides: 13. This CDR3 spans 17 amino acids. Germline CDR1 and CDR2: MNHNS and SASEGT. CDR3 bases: TGTGCCAGCAGTGTATCATTCCGGGACAGATTATACAATGAGCAGTTCTTC. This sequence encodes CASSVSFRDRLYNEQFF.

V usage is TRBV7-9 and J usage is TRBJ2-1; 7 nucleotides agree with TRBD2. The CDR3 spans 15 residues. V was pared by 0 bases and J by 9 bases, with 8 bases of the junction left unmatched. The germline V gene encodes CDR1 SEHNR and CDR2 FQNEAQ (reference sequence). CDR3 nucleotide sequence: TGTGCCAGCAGCTTAGCGGGAGGGCACCGATCTGAGCAGTTCTTC. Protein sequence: CASSLAGGHRSEQFF.

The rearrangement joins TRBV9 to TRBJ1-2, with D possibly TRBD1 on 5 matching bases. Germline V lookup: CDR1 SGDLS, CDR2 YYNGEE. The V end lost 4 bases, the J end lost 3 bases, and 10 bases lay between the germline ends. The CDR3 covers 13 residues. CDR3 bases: TGTGCCAGCAGCCCCCAGGGTTACTATGGCTACACCTTC. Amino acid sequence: CASSPQGYYGYTF.

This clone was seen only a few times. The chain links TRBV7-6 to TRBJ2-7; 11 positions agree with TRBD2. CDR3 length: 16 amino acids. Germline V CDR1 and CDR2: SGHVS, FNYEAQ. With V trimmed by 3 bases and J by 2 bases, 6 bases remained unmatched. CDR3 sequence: CASSFLAGGGTYEQYF. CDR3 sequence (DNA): TGTGCCAGCAGCTTTCTAGCGGGAGGAGGGACCTACGAGCAGTACTTC.

CDR3 coding DNA: TGTGCCAGCAGCGGCTATCGGACCGGGGAGCTGTTTTTT. Encoded protein: CASSGYRTGELFF. The chain employs TRBV9 and TRBJ2-2; D is unclear. The CDR3 is 13 amino acids. Germline V CDR1 and CDR2: SGDLS, YYNGEE. Trimming stripped 3 bases from V and 5 bases from J, with 8 bases between.

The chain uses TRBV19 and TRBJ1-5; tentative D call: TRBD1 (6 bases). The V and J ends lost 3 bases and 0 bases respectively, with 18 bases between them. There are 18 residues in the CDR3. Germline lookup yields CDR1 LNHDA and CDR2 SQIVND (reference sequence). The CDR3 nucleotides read TGTGCCAGTAGTATGCCCAACGGAGGGGGGAATAGCAATCAGCCCCAGCATTTT. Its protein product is CASSMPNGGGNSNQPQHF. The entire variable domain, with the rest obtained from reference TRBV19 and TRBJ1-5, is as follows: DGGITQSPKYLFRKEGQNVTLSCEQNLNHDAMYWYRQDPGQGLRLIYYSQIVNDFQKGDIAEGYSVSREKKESFPLTVTSAQKNPTAFYLCASSMPNGGGNSNQPQHFGDGTRLSIL.